A selection of T cell receptor beta chains follows, all from one sample in a study of T cells in Graves' hyperthyroidism and ophthalmopathy. TCRdb called the multiplex PCR reads again in MiXCR, with one record for every CDR3 protein. This sample has approximately 300,000 distinct CDR3 sequences, with roughly 20% found just once. Sequencing was carried out using blood. The receptors were sampled from a man aged 50 or older with Graves' ophthalmopathy. CDR3s include the opening cysteine and the closing phenylalanine or tryptophan. Each record gives: V gene, J gene, CDR3 protein.

v_gene: TRBV29-1; j_gene: TRBJ2-3; CDR3aa: CSVVAGSTDTQYF
v_gene: TRBV18; j_gene: TRBJ1-1; CDR3aa: CASSPNEGRNTEAFF
v_gene: TRBV28; j_gene: TRBJ2-7; CDR3aa: CASKGLAGFPYEQYF
v_gene: TRBV7-7; j_gene: TRBJ2-7; CDR3aa: CASSAQNTYEQYF
v_gene: TRBV20-1; j_gene: TRBJ2-7; CDR3aa: CSASGTSRGYEQYF
v_gene: TRBV9; j_gene: TRBJ2-1; CDR3aa: CASSPIGLPEGEQFF
v_gene: TRBV12-3/TRBV12-4; j_gene: TRBJ2-2; CDR3aa: CASSFLMDAGELFF
v_gene: TRBV6-1; j_gene: TRBJ2-5; CDR3aa: CASSEGGARRETQYF
v_gene: TRBV24-1; j_gene: TRBJ2-1; CDR3aa: CATSDQLASYNEQFF
v_gene: TRBV2; j_gene: TRBJ2-1; CDR3aa: CAATDRGINEQFF